This is a list of T cell receptor beta chains from one sample in a study of blood T cells in healthy people across ages. TCRdb independently ran MiXCR on the 5' RACE reads; one entry per CDR3 protein. This sample has about 570,000 distinct CDR3 sequences; 25% to 30% occur once, and the top ten carry around 18%. Sequencing was done on a sample of blood. These receptors all come from a woman in her 70s in good health. CDR3s include the opening cysteine and the closing phenylalanine or tryptophan. Each record gives: J gene, D gene, V gene, CDR3 protein. D genes are given only for firm matches.

>TRBJ1-6|.|TRBV27
CASSLSGGLNSPLHF
>TRBJ2-1|.|TRBV20-1
CSAGSLDPSSYNEQFF
>TRBJ2-5|TRBD2|TRBV5-1
CASATGTSGGTQYF
>TRBJ2-5|.|TRBV18
CASSPQSAIQETQYF
>TRBJ2-1|TRBD1|TRBV12-3/TRBV12-4
CASSSRQGVVGEQFF
>TRBJ2-4|TRBD1|TRBV7-2
CASSANRGDIQYF
>TRBJ1-2|.|TRBV5-6
CASSLGTVIGYTF
>TRBJ1-5|.|TRBV7-2
CAGSLFGERNSNQPQHF
>.|.|TRBV20-1
CSAVNGRETQYF
>TRBJ2-7|TRBD1|TRBV5-1
CASGFLQGSGEQYF
>TRBJ2-1|.|TRBV7-2
CASSERLSRNNEQFF
>TRBJ2-2|.|TRBV25-1
CASSEYQGTSGELFF
>TRBJ1-4|.|TRBV7-9
CASSSPGYPNEKLFF
>TRBJ2-4|TRBD2|TRBV4-2
CASSQEESGGTIAKNIQYF
>TRBJ1-5|.|TRBV9
CASSPSPGQPQHF
>TRBJ1-2|TRBD1|TRBV4-2
CASSQEQGEHYGYTF
>TRBJ1-6|.|TRBV12-3/TRBV12-4
CASGRVGSPLHF
>.|.|TRBV29-1
CSVETGTETQYF
>TRBJ1-1|.|TRBV7-2
CASSFDGGGLEAFF
>TRBJ2-5|.|TRBV6-6
CASSYSRGGETQYF
>TRBJ2-7|.|TRBV7-9
CASSLVGGLSYEQYF
>TRBJ1-2|TRBD1|TRBV20-1
CSAIRQGQGYTF
>TRBJ2-1|.|TRBV20-1
CSARDGGKHSRKYNEQFF
>TRBJ2-2|.|TRBV7-2
CASSPHGELFF
>TRBJ1-1|TRBD1|TRBV5-1
CASSLEVGQEEAFF
>TRBJ2-3|.|TRBV24-1
CATSVEAVSTDTQYF
>TRBJ1-4|.|TRBV20-1
CSATQGFDEKLFF
>TRBJ2-4|.|TRBV4-3
CASSQDNIHHENIQYF
>TRBJ2-1|TRBD2|TRBV4-3
CASTGETSGRGEQFF
>TRBJ2-2|.|TRBV7-2
CASTTGLIGTGELFF
>TRBJ2-1|.|TRBV5-1
CASRPDSSPYNEQFF
>TRBJ1-2|.|TRBV20-1
CSAPTVPWGGYTF
>TRBJ1-1|.|TRBV5-4
CASSLPGARNTEAFF
>TRBJ1-5|.|TRBV11-2
CASSLNSGSNQPQHF
>.|.|TRBV12-3/TRBV12-4
CASSLPGIHEQYF
>TRBJ1-4|TRBD1|TRBV7-2
CASSFSSGGVGGKLFF
>TRBJ2-3|TRBD2|TRBV20-1
CSARDARRGVDTQYF
>TRBJ2-7|.|TRBV11-2
CASEDRRGLPSAEQYF
>TRBJ2-5|TRBD1|TRBV11-2
CASSKGAKETQYF
>TRBJ1-4|.|TRBV20-1
CSARVRRGLGEKLFF
>.|.|TRBV7-2
CASSPGQWSKTQYF
>TRBJ2-7|.|TRBV4-1
CASSQDWVYEQYF
>TRBJ1-2|TRBD1|TRBV20-1
CSAIDRGVDGYTF
>TRBJ1-4|.|TRBV12-3/TRBV12-4
CASSLRRGRDYEKLFF
>.|.|TRBV27
CASSWKKGETEQFF
>TRBJ1-1|.|TRBV7-9
CASSPWTDLNTEAFF
>TRBJ2-7|.|TRBV18
CASSPPTLTDRHHF
>TRBJ1-5|TRBD1|TRBV7-2
CASSADRAQPQHF
>TRBJ2-5|.|TRBV18
CASSPPSPQETQYF
>TRBJ2-2|.|TRBV19
CASSRGAGANTGELFF
>TRBJ1-3|.|TRBV20-1
CSAQFSEMGNTIYF
>TRBJ1-1|.|TRBV29-1
CSVGLQGNTEAFF
>TRBJ1-4|.|TRBV4-2
CASSQDLGEKLFF
>TRBJ2-1|.|TRBV7-6
CASSLGVGDEQFF
>TRBJ2-7|TRBD1|TRBV20-1
CSAKRTGSEQYF
>.|.|TRBV5-1
CASSLGILGHEQYF
>.|TRBD2|TRBV6-2/TRBV6-3
CASALRGTYNEQFF